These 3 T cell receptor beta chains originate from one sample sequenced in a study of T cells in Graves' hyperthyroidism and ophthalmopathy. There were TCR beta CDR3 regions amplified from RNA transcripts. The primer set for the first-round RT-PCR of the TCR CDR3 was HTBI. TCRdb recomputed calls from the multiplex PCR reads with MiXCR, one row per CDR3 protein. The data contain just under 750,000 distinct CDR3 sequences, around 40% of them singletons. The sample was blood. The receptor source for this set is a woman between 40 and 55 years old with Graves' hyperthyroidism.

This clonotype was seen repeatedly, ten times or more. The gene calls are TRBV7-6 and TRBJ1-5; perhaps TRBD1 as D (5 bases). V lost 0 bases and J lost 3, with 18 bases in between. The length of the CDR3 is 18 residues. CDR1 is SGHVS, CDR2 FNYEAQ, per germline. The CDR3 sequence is CASSLAGRITGINQPQHF. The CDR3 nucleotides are TGTGCCAGCAGCTTAGCGGGAAGAATCACAGGAATCAATCAGCCCCAGCATTTT.

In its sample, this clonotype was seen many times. This chain's CDR3 is CAVRLNTEAFF. The DNA for the CDR3 is TGTGCCGTTCGACTGAACACTGAAGCTTTCTTT. This chain joins TRBV6-2 or TRBV6-3 and TRBJ1-1, with D uncertain. The CDR3 is 11 amino acids. V lost 11 bases to trimming and J lost 0 bases, with 7 bases between them. Germline assignment: CDR1 MNHEY and CDR2 SVGEGT.

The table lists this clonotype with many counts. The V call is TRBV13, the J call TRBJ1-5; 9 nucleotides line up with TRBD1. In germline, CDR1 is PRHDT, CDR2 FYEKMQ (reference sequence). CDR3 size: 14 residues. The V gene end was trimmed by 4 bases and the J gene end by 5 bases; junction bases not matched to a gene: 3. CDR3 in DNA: TGTGCCAGCAGCTCCGGGACAGGGTATCAGCCCCAGCATTTT. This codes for CASSSGTGYQPQHF.